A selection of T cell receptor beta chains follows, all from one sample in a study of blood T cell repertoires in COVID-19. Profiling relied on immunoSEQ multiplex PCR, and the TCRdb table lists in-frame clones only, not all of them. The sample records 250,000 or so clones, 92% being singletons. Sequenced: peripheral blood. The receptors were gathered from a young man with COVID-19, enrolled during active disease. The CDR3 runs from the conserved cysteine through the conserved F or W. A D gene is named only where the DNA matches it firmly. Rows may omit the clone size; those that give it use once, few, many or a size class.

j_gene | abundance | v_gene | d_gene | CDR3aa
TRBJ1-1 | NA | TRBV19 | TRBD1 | CASTGTAGTEAFF
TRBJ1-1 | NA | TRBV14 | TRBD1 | CASSPLDRDYTEAFF
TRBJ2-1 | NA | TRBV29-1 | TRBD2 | CSVAGTSGPARDYNEQFF
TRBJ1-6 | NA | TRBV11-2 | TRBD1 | CASSLTGEPYNSPLHF
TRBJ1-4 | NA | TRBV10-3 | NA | CAIRPGHENEKLFF
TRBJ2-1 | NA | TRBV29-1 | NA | CSVTSGFSYNEQFF
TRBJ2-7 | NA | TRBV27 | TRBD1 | CASSLLGQVSYEQYF
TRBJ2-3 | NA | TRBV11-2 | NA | CASSSHGGAGDTQYF
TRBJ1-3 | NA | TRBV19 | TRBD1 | CASTGQSSGNTIYF
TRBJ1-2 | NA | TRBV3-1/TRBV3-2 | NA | CASSLGASDPYGYTF
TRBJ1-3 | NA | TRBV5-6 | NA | CASSTVSAYGNTIYF
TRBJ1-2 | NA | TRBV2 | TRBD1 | CASRRDRGTGYTF
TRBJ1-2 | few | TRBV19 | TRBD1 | CASIGTDYYGYTF
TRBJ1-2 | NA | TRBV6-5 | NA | CASSYGPGYGYTF
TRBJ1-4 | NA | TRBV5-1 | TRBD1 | CASSWGTGGGEKLFF
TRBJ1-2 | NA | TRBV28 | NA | CASRENYGYTF
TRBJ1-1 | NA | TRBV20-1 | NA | CSASMGWGLNTEAFF
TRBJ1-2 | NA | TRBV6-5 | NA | CASSFRGEAPYGYTF
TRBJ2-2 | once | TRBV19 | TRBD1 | CASSTQTGFVNTGELFF
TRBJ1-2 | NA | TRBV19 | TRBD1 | CASRPGQVNYGYTF
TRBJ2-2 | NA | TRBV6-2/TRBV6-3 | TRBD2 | CASSERPGLGNTGELFF
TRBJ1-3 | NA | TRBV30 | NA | CAWSALPGNTIYF
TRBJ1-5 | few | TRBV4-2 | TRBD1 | CASSPQPGGHQPQHF
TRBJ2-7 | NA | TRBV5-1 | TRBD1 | CASSLGQGASYEQYF
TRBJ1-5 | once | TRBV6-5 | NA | CASRGLSGQPQHF
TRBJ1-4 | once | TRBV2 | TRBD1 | CASRGQGNEKLFF
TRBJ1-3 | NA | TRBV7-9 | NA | CASRRVSGNTIYF
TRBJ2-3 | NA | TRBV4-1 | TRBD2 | CASSLPHVGEGDTQYF
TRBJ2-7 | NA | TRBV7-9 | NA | CASSFVSHSSYEQYF